A selection of T cell receptor beta chains follows, all from one sample in a study of control samples from healthy donors and cancer patients. Repertoires were generated with immunoSEQ multiplex PCR, while TCRdb's copy carries only in-frame clones and drops some. The sample contains 150,000 to 200,000 clones, around 88% of which appear only once. Sequencing was done on a sample of blood. These receptors originate from a man between 18 and 29 years old in good health. The CDR3 runs from the conserved cysteine through the conserved F or W. The D gene is left open where the match is weak. A row's size may be missing; if present it is once, few, many or a size class.

TRBV11-2	.	.	TRBJ1-2	CASSRGAANYGYTF	TGTGCCAGCAGCAGAGGGGCAGCTAACTATGGCTACACCTTC
TRBV5-8	.	TRBD2	TRBJ2-1	CASSLALAGLGYNEQFF	TGTGCCAGCAGCTTGGCACTAGCGGGTCTCGGCTACAATGAGCAGTTCTTC
TRBV7-2	.	.	TRBJ1-1	CASSLRFRQTEAFF	TGTGCCAGCAGCTTAAGGTTCCGTCAAACTGAAGCTTTCTTT
TRBV6-6	once	TRBD1	TRBJ1-2	CASTTGQGGYGYTF	TGTGCCAGCACTACGGGACAGGGAGGCTATGGCTACACCTTC
TRBV12-3/TRBV12-4	.	.	TRBJ2-5	CASSLRYETQYF	TGTGCCAGCAGTTTACGCTATGAGACCCAGTACTTC
TRBV6-5	.	.	TRBJ1-3	CASSYSGASDGNTIYF	TGTGCCAGCAGTTACTCGGGGGCGTCTGATGGAAACACCATATATTTT
TRBV5-4	.	.	TRBJ2-3	CASSYSDTQYF	TGTGCCAGCAGTTATTCAGATACGCAGTATTTT
TRBV4-1	.	.	TRBJ1-2	CASSQDTWVIYGYTF	TGCGCCAGCAGCCAAGATACCTGGGTTATCTATGGCTACACCTTC
TRBV19	.	.	TRBJ1-2	CASSMGTGDYGYTF	TGTGCCAGTAGTATGGGCACAGGAGACTATGGCTACACCTTC
TRBV11-3	.	.	TRBJ2-1	CASSWGEYNEQFF	TGTGCCAGCAGCTGGGGGGAATACAATGAGCAGTTCTTC
TRBV3-1/TRBV3-2	.	TRBD1	TRBJ1-1	CASSQEGGQAQAFF	TGTGCCAGCAGCCAAGAAGGCGGACAGGCCCAAGCTTTCTTT
TRBV27	.	TRBD2	TRBJ2-5	CASRLGPSGHQTQYF	TGTGCCAGCAGATTAGGGCCTAGCGGGCACCAGACCCAGTACTTC
TRBV19	.	.	TRBJ1-5	CASSTRTVRRSQPQHF	TGTGCCAGTAGTACCCGGACAGTTAGGCGTAGTCAGCCCCAGCATTTT
TRBV12-3/TRBV12-4	once	.	TRBJ1-1	CASSLGLGTEAFF	TGTGCCAGCAGTTTGGGCCTCGGCACTGAAGCTTTCTTT
TRBV7-2	.	.	TRBJ2-7	CASSLEAFSEQYF	TGTGCCAGCAGCTTAGAGGCCTTCTCCGAGCAGTACTTC
TRBV5-1	.	.	TRBJ1-1	CASSLKSANGHTEAFF	TGCGCCAGCAGCTTGAAGTCGGCTAACGGGCACACTGAAGCTTTCTTT
TRBV28	.	.	TRBJ1-1	CASSPPSGMNTEAFF	TGTGCCAGCAGTCCCCCCAGTGGTATGAACACTGAAGCTTTCTTT